One and the same sample provided the 8 T cell receptor beta chains below, sequenced in a study of T cell responses to AZD1222 COVID-19 vaccine. Some clones are missing from TCRdb's copy, which holds only in-frame ones; the method was immunoSEQ multiplex PCR. The table records around 130,000 clones, 93% of them present only once. Here the sequenced sample was peripheral blood, taken on day 0 of AZD1222 vaccination. The receptors stem from an adult in good health.

This clone appeared a few times. The chain combines TRBV27 with TRBJ1-2, with D possibly being TRBD1 (5 bases). The V gene's germline CDR1 is MNHEY and CDR2 SMNVEV (reference sequence). V lost 5 bases to trimming and J lost 4 bases, with 8 bases between them. The CDR3 has 12 amino acids. The CDR3: CASSRRGYGYTF. Written as DNA, the CDR3 is TGTGCCAGCAGTCGTAGGGGCTATGGCTACACCTTC.

The chain recombines TRBV2 with TRBJ1-3; TRBD1 is a possible D gene (5 bases). This CDR3 spans 14 amino acids. Trimming pared 5 bases from V and 0 bases from J, leaving 8 bases between. Germline V gene lookup returns CDR1 SNHLY and CDR2 FYNNEI. CDR3 residues: CASSRRGSGNTIYF. CDR3 sequence (DNA): TGTGCCAGCAGTAGGAGGGGCTCTGGAAACACCATATATTTT.

V usage is TRBV3-1 (or the pseudogene TRBV3-2) and J usage is TRBJ1-6; no firm D call. The length of the CDR3 is 12 residues. Germline CDR1 and CDR2: LGHDT and YNNKEL (reference sequence). V shed 0 bases and J shed 10 bases, with 4 bases lying between them. The CDR3 region has the DNA TGTGCCAGCAGCCAAGAGTCCTCACCCCTCCACTTT. Its translation: CASSQESSPLHF.

This clone was detected only once. The gene calls are TRBV2 and TRBJ1-1, with TRBD1 as a possible D gene (6 bases). Germline loops: CDR1 SNHLY, CDR2 FYNNEI. V lost 6 bases, J lost 0 bases, and 14 bases lay in between. The CDR3 consists of 15 residues. Written as DNA, the CDR3 is TGTGCCAGCAGCGCTAGCAGGGACATGAACACTGAAGCTTTCTTT. This sequence encodes CASSASRDMNTEAFF.

This clone was counted once. The V and J genes are TRBV28 and TRBJ1-1; no clear D gene. The V gene's germline CDR1 is MDHEN and CDR2 SYDVKM. Trimming took 2 bases from V and 0 from J, leaving 7 bases between them. The CDR3 is 14 residues long. CDR3 DNA: TGTGCCAGCAGTTTACAGGTGATGAACACTGAAGCTTTCTTT. Amino acids: CASSLQVMNTEAFF.

This clone was seen a handful of times. V usage is TRBV12-3 or TRBV12-4 and J usage is TRBJ1-2; D gene unclear. The CDR3 spans 13 residues. Deletions cut 5 bases from V and 8 bases from J, with 15 bases between. The CDR3, as DNA: TGTGCCAGCAGTCCCCGACCATCCCGCGGCTACACCTTC. Its translation is CASSPRPSRGYTF.

The J gene is TRBJ1-2, the V gene TRBV28; no firm D call. In germline, CDR1 is MDHEN, CDR2 SYDVKM. Trimming removed 3 bases at V and 2 bases at J, with 7 bases between. The CDR3 extends over 13 amino acids. CDR3 in DNA: TGTGCCAGCAGTTTTGGAGCGAACTATGGCTACACCTTC. As protein: CASSFGANYGYTF.

The chain couples TRBV6-5 to TRBJ2-1; a weak D match, TRBD1 (6 bases). V lost 6 bases, J lost 1 base, and 7 bases lay in between. The CDR3 sequence is 13 residues long. CDR1 and CDR2 (germline): MNHEY, SVGAGI. The CDR3: CASRQGSYNEQFF. In DNA form, the CDR3 reads TGTGCCAGCAGACAGGGTTCCTACAATGAGCAGTTCTTC.